The T cell receptor (beta chain) described here comes from a study of blood T cell repertoires in COVID-19. For the study at large: From the United States, Italy and Spain came samples of acute and convalescent COVID-19. T cells, B-cell-depleted T cells, or PBMCs provided the cDNA or gDNA that served as material.

Original handling: Estimates of nucleated cell counts were drawn from the amplification of reference gene primers. The repertoire was sequenced with immunoSEQ multiplex PCR; TCRdb's copy has only in-frame clones and lacks some. V and J calls and clone size are as listed in that table; D and trimming were resolved from the DNA. Among over 100,000 clones listed, approximately 84% were seen once. The V and J ends lost 5 bases and 7 bases respectively, with 21 bases between them. Germline values: CDR1 SGHAT, CDR2 FQNNGV. This CDR3 comprises 16 residues. The clonotype was recovered from a man aged 55-75 years with acute or convalescent COVID-19. The sample was peripheral blood. This sequence joins TRBV11-2 and TRBJ2-1; the D gene is possibly TRBD1 (5 bases). CDR3 sequence: CASSQARQGLLNEQFF. The CDR3 region has the DNA TGTGCCAGCAGCCAAGCGAGGCAGGGTTTGTTGAATGAGCAGTTCTTC.